The 21 T cell receptor beta chains presented below share a single source sample, sequenced in a study of cytomegalovirus exposure and HLA in healthy donors. PCR amplification relied on 60 Vbeta primers (plus 13 Jbeta primers). This table comes from immunoSEQ multiplex PCR, and its TCRdb copy is limited to in-frame clones, with some not included. The sample contains 100,000 to 150,000 clones, around 85% of which appear only once. What was sequenced was PBMCs. These receptors originate from a young man in good health and CMV-seronegative.

This chain uses TRBV5-1 with TRBJ1-1, with 9 nucleotides matching TRBD1. The germline V gene has CDR1 SGHRS and CDR2 YFSETQ. The CDR3 sequence is 16 residues long. V shed 0 bases, J shed 0 bases, and the junction held 3 bases outside the gene matches. The DNA for the CDR3 is TGCGCCAGCAGCTTGGCCGGACAGGGGATGAACACTGAAGCTTTCTTT. This gives the protein CASSLAGQGMNTEAFF.

This rearrangement joins TRBV7-6 to TRBJ2-7; a weak D match, TRBD2 (6 bases). The length of the CDR3 is 14 residues. The V gene's germline CDR1 is SGHVS and CDR2 FNYEAQ. Trimming left V 5 bases short and J 5 bases short, with 16 bases between. Written as DNA, the CDR3 is TGTGCCAGCAGCCAAGTCCGGGGGTCGAACGAGCAGTACTTC. It codes for CASSQVRGSNEQYF.

V and J are TRBV2 and TRBJ2-7, with 8 bases that match TRBD1. The CDR3 consists of 12 residues. From germline, CDR1 is SNHLY and CDR2 FYNNEI. Unmatched junction bases numbered 4, after V lost 6 bases and J lost 6 bases. This chain's CDR3 is CASRGQGREQYF. CDR3 DNA: TGTGCCAGCAGAGGACAGGGCCGCGAGCAGTACTTC.

About this clone: One end of the junction is discordant with germline, which a read error may explain. The V and J genes are TRBV5-1 and TRBJ1-4, with a weak D call TRBD1 (5 bases). The CDR3 runs to 14 residues. The germline V gene encodes CDR1 SGHRS and CDR2 YFSETQ. The CDR3 spells CTSSPDSNNEKLFF. In nucleotides, the CDR3 is TGCACCAGCAGCCCCGACAGTAATAATGAAAAACTGTTTTTT.

The chain has TRBV5-4 and TRBJ2-2; 10 bases fit TRBD1. The CDR3 is made up of 15 amino acids. V lost 5 bases and J lost 2; bases outside the gene matches: 3. Germline values: CDR1 SGHNT, CDR2 YYREEE (reference sequence). The CDR3 region has the DNA TGTGCCAGCAGGTTGACAGGGGGCAACACCGGGGAGCTGTTTTTT. This sequence encodes CASRLTGGNTGELFF.

This sequence joins TRBV5-1 and TRBJ1-6; 8 bases agree with TRBD1. There are 15 residues in the CDR3. The V gene end was trimmed by 3 bases and the J gene end by 7 bases; junction bases not matched to a gene: 6. Germline V gives CDR1 SGHRS, CDR2 YFSETQ. The CDR3: CASSSKDRVNSPLHF. The CDR3 coding sequence is TGCGCCAGCAGCTCCAAGGACAGGGTGAATTCACCCCTCCACTTT.

Comments on this clone: This specimen includes other DNA sequences encoding the same CDR3. The gene calls are TRBV7-2 and TRBJ2-3; no clear D gene. Deletions cut 4 bases from V and 5 bases from J, with 10 bases between. The length of the CDR3 is 13 residues. CDR1 SGHTA and CDR2 FQGNSA come from the germline V gene. The CDR3 bases are TGTGCCAGCAGCTACTCGGTTGGAGATACGCAGTATTTT. This translates into CASSYSVGDTQYF. Supplemented by reference TRBV7-2 and TRBJ2-3, the full variable domain reads GAGVSQSPSNKVTEKGKDVELRCDPISGHTALYWYRQSLGQGLEFLIYFQGNSAPDKSGLPSDRFSAERTGGSVSTLTIQRTQQEDSAVYLCASSYSVGDTQYFGPGTRLTVL.

The rearrangement uses TRBV15 and TRBJ2-7; D not resolved. V lost 0 bases and J 2 bases, leaving 11 bases between the germline ends. CDR3 size: 15 residues. Germline V CDR1 and CDR2: LNHNV, YYDKDF (reference sequence). Here the CDR3 DNA reads TGTGCCACCAGCAGAGATCGTAATCCTACCTACGAGCAGTACTTC. It translates to CATSRDRNPTYEQYF.

This clone was seen more than once but under ten times. The chain joins TRBV4-3 to TRBJ2-1, with a tentative D call TRBD2 (5 bases). Trimming shortened V by 2 bases and J by 2 bases, and 16 bases separated the two germline ends. The germline V gene encodes CDR1 LGHNA and CDR2 YSLEER. There are 17 residues in the CDR3. CDR3 nucleotides: TGCGCCAGCAGCCAATATACCGGGAAACACCCCTACAATGAGCAGTTCTTC. This codes for CASSQYTGKHPYNEQFF.

The chain recombines TRBV6-5 with TRBJ2-3; TRBD2 is a possible D gene (7 bases). Germline V lookup: CDR1 MNHEY, CDR2 SVGAGI. The CDR3 covers 14 residues. V lost 6 bases to trimming and J lost 2 bases, with 12 bases between them. CDR3 region: CASRLGGATDTQYF. CDR3 DNA sequence: TGTGCCAGCAGATTGGGGGGGGCCACAGATACGCAGTATTTT.

The chain uses TRBV19 and TRBJ2-7, with 9 bases that match TRBD2. This CDR3 has 20 residues. Per the germline V gene, CDR1 is LNHDA and CDR2 is SQIVND (reference sequence). V lost 3 bases and J lost 2; bases outside the gene matches: 20. The CDR3 bases are TGTGCCAGTAGTATCCGGTACGTGGGTAGCGGGGGCCCATCCACCTACGAGCAGTACTTC. Translated: CASSIRYVGSGGPSTYEQYF.

This sequence joins TRBV15 and TRBJ2-5; TRBD1 aligns across 8 bases. The V and J ends lost 8 bases and 2 bases, in that order; junction bases with no gene match: 4. The CDR3 is 13 amino acids. The germline V gene has CDR1 LNHNV and CDR2 YYDKDF (reference sequence). CDR3 sequence: CATERTGQETQYF. The CDR3 DNA is TGTGCCACCGAAAGGACAGGGCAAGAGACCCAGTACTTC.

The chain couples TRBV5-1 to TRBJ2-5; TRBD1 matches 12 bases. Trimming removed 0 bases from V and 4 bases from J; junction bases left unmatched: 1. Germline V CDR1 and CDR2: SGHRS, YFSETQ. The CDR3 length is 15 residues. The CDR3 protein is CASSLGDRGRETQYF. CDR3 nucleotide sequence: TGCGCCAGCAGCTTGGGGGACAGGGGGCGAGAGACCCAGTACTTC.

The chain couples TRBV28 to TRBJ2-2, with D uncertain. The CDR3 sequence is 12 residues long. Germline V gene sequence: CDR1 MDHEN, CDR2 SYDVKM. V was pared by 4 bases and J by 6 bases, with 6 bases between. The CDR3: CASSSRAGELFF. Written as DNA, the CDR3 is TGTGCCAGCAGTTCGCGCGCCGGGGAGCTGTTTTTT.

The CDR3 nucleotides read TGTGCCAGCAGCCGAGCGGGGGGCGGCGAGACCCAGTACTTC. It yields the protein CASSRAGGGETQYF. The V gene is TRBV7-7, the J gene TRBJ2-5; TRBD2 matches 9 bases. CDR3 length: 14 amino acids. Germline CDR1 SSHAT, CDR2 FNYEAQ (reference sequence). The trim removed 5 bases at V and 5 bases at J, leaving 6 bases unmatched.

The gene calls are TRBV9 and TRBJ1-6; no firm D call. The germline CDR1 and CDR2 sequences are SGDLS and YYNGEE. V was cut by 0 bases and J by 9 bases, with 13 bases left in between. The CDR3 is 15 residues long. CDR3 nucleotides: TGTGCCAGCAGCGTAGAGGCAGCCTGGGCTTCACCCCTCCACTTT. This codes for CASSVEAAWASPLHF.

CDR3 sequence reads: CASSLVRRGAEAFF. CDR3 nucleotide sequence: TGTGCCAGCAGCTTAGTTCGCAGGGGGGCTGAAGCTTTCTTT. V is TRBV13 and J is TRBJ1-1; 7 bases map to TRBD1. The V gene end was trimmed by 1 base and the J gene end by 6 bases; junction bases not matched to a gene: 5. The length of the CDR3 is 14 residues. The germline CDR1 and CDR2 sequences are PRHDT and FYEKMQ (reference sequence).

Notes on this clone: Germline and junction disagree at one end, which may indicate a read error. The V call is TRBV9, the J call TRBJ2-6, with D tentatively TRBD1 (6 bases). Looked up from germline, CDR1 is SGDLS and CDR2 is YYNGEE. The CDR3 has 16 residues. The CDR3 spells CASSVLQGSGANGLTF. For the CDR3, the DNA is TGTGCCAGCAGCGTCCTACAGGGCTCTGGGGCCAACGGCCTGACTTTC.

DNA for the CDR3: TGTGCCAGCAGTTACTCATCAGGTGATCAGCCCCAGCATTTT. Translated, it gives CASSYSSGDQPQHF. The V gene is TRBV6-5, the J gene TRBJ1-5; D gene ambiguous. This CDR3 has 14 amino acids. V was pared by 0 bases and J by 5 bases, with 8 bases between. Germline CDR1 and CDR2: MNHEY and SVGAGI.

Only one count was recorded for this clone. The chain combines TRBV19 with TRBJ2-1; 10 positions agree with TRBD1. The length of the CDR3 is 14 residues. CDR1 and CDR2 (germline): LNHDA, SQIVND (reference sequence). V was pared by 3 bases and J by 6 bases, with 2 bases of the junction left unmatched. The CDR3 loop reads CASSIRTGGNEQFF. CDR3 DNA: TGTGCCAGTAGTATCAGGACAGGGGGCAATGAGCAGTTCTTC. The complete variable domain, with remaining parts taken from reference TRBV19 and TRBJ2-1, reads DGGITQSPKYLFRKEGQNVTLSCEQNLNHDAMYWYRQDPGQGLRLIYYSQIVNDFQKGDIAEGYSVSREKKESFPLTVTSAQKNPTAFYLCASSIRTGGNEQFFGPGTRLTVL.

J is TRBJ2-3 and V is TRBV5-4, with 11 bases aligning to TRBD2. This CDR3 contains 16 residues. V lost 4 bases, J lost 6 bases, and 10 bases stayed unmatched. Per the germline V gene, CDR1 is SGHNT and CDR2 is YYREEE (reference sequence). The CDR3 DNA follows: TGTGCCAGCAGCCTTAGCGGGGGGGCAGGGTCCGATACGCAGTATTTT. This sequence encodes CASSLSGGAGSDTQYF.